Below are 22 T cell receptor beta chains sequenced from a single sample in a study of response to subunit inactivated influenza vaccine. TCRdb itself ran the RT-PCR reads through MiXCR, one entry per CDR3 protein. This sample has about 500,000 distinct CDR3 sequences, with roughly 13% found just once. Sequenced here: PBMCs from blood, sampled about 40 days after vaccination. All receptors derive from a middle-aged man who received an inactivated influenza vaccine.

This clonotype was detected ten times or more. The chain recombines TRBV20-1 with TRBJ2-3; D might be TRBD1 (5 bases). CDR3 length equals 14 residues. V lost 0 bases and J 3 bases, leaving 10 bases between the germline ends. Germline-derived CDR1 and CDR2 are DFQATT and SNEGSKA (reference sequence). CDR3 protein: CSARDQGLTDTQYF. The CDR3 coding sequence is TGCAGTGCTAGAGATCAGGGATTAACAGATACGCAGTATTTT.

This clonotype was counted only a few times. The genes are TRBV29-1 and TRBJ1-1, with D possibly being TRBD1 (5 bases). This CDR3 contains 15 residues. The germline V and J ends were trimmed by 7 bases and 1 base, with 19 bases remaining between them. Germline-derived CDR1 and CDR2 are SQVTM and ANQGSEA. CDR3: CSARPLGGENTEAFF. CDR3 nucleotides: TGCAGCGCCCGCCCTTTGGGGGGGGAGAACACTGAAGCTTTCTTT.

This clonotype was detected a few times. The chain carries TRBV6-2 or TRBV6-3 and TRBJ1-1; D is perhaps TRBD1 (5 bases). This CDR3 contains 17 residues. Trimming took off 5 bases at V and 0 bases at J, with 19 bases between the two ends. CDR1 and CDR2 (germline): MNHEY, SVGEGT. In DNA, the CDR3 is TGTGCCAGCAGTGACTTAAGAAGACAGCCTATGAACACTGAAGCTTTCTTT. Translating gives CASSDLRRQPMNTEAFF.

The rearrangement links TRBV6-1 to TRBJ2-7; TRBD1 matches 7 bases. V gave up 5 bases and J gave up 2 bases; unmatched junction bases: 6. CDR3 size: 14 residues. CDR1 and CDR2 (germline): MNHNS, SASEGT. CDR3 loop: CASSQTGSAYEQYF. The CDR3 region has the DNA TGTGCCAGCAGTCAGACAGGGTCGGCCTACGAGCAGTACTTC.

This clonotype has ten or more counts. V gene TRBV7-2 combines with J gene TRBJ2-5; 14 nucleotides match TRBD2. CDR3 size: 16 residues. Trimming at V came to 5 bases and at J to 2 bases, leaving 4 bases not matched to a gene. Per germline, CDR1 SGHTA and CDR2 FQGNSA. CDR3 sequence (DNA): TGTGCCAGCAGCCAGAGACTAGCGGGGGGGCAAGAGACCCAGTACTTC. Its translation: CASSQRLAGGQETQYF.

The J gene is TRBJ1-1, the V gene TRBV20-1, with D unresolved. Germline V CDR1 and CDR2: DFQATT, SNEGSKA (reference sequence). The V end was cut by 6 bases, the J end by 2 bases, with 10 bases between. The CDR3 has 12 amino acids. The CDR3 nucleotides read TGCAGTGCCAACCACCCTAACACTGAAGCTTTCTTT. Translated, it gives CSANHPNTEAFF.

The V and J genes are TRBV6-5 and TRBJ2-7; 8 bases fit TRBD1. Germline trimming cut 1 base from V and 2 bases from J; bases unmatched to any gene: 13. CDR1 and CDR2 from the germline V gene are MNHEY and SVGAGI. This CDR3 region has 18 residues. This CDR3 is CASSYFPFSGTGAYEQYF. In nucleotides, the CDR3 is TGTGCCAGCAGTTACTTCCCCTTCTCCGGGACAGGAGCCTACGAGCAGTACTTC.

The genes are TRBV12-3 or TRBV12-4 and TRBJ2-5; 7 bases agree with TRBD1. CDR3 length: 15 amino acids. The ends lost 2 bases at V and 5 bases at J; junction bases unmatched: 8. CDR3 protein: CASSLYDRVSETQYF. The CDR3 region has the DNA TGTGCCAGCAGTTTATACGACAGGGTCAGTGAGACCCAGTACTTC.

The chain couples TRBV6-5 to TRBJ2-3; D uncertain. V was cut by 4 bases and J by 5 bases, with 7 bases left in between. The germline gives CDR1 MNHEY, CDR2 SVGAGI. The CDR3 contains 12 residues. The CDR3 loop is CASSSSLDTQYF. The DNA for the CDR3 is TGTGCCAGCAGTTCCTCCCTAGATACGCAGTATTTT.

This rearrangement joins TRBV10-3 to TRBJ2-5, with D perhaps TRBD1 (5 bases). Trimming cost V 0 bases and J 3 bases, with 14 bases left between them. This CDR3 spans 16 amino acids. Germline V gene sequence: CDR1 ENHRY, CDR2 SYGVKD. The CDR3 sequence: CAISESRQGREETQYF. DNA for the CDR3: TGTGCCATCAGTGAGTCGAGGCAGGGAAGGGAAGAGACCCAGTACTTC.

The genes are TRBV7-6 and TRBJ2-7; the match to TRBD1 covers 7 bases. Germline V CDR1 and CDR2: SGHVS, FNYEAQ. This CDR3 is 17 amino acids long. V lost 2 bases and J lost 0; bases outside the gene matches: 10. The CDR3 nucleotides read TGTGCCAGCAGCTTATCGGGAACAGGGGTGCGCTCCTACGAGCAGTACTTC. Translating gives CASSLSGTGVRSYEQYF.

V gene TRBV5-1 combines with J gene TRBJ2-6; D not resolved. This CDR3 spans 15 amino acids. V lost 0 bases, J lost 4 bases, and 8 bases lay in between. Germline-derived CDR1 and CDR2 are SGHRS and YFSETQ. The chain's CDR3 is CASSLALTGANVLTF. The CDR3 DNA reads as TGCGCCAGCAGCTTGGCCTTAACCGGGGCCAACGTCCTGACTTTC.

The sample holds many counts of this clonotype. This chain uses TRBV6-5 with TRBJ1-4, with 7 bases aligning to TRBD1. Germline V lookup: CDR1 MNHEY, CDR2 SVGAGI. V trimming: 5 bases; J trimming: 2 bases; junction bases outside the gene matches: 8. The CDR3 runs to 16 residues. CDR3 nucleotides: TGTGCCAGCAGTAACCAGGGGGAGGCCACTAATGAAAAACTGTTTTTT. Translating gives CASSNQGEATNEKLFF.

The chain employs TRBV27 and TRBJ2-7; the D gene is possibly TRBD2 (6 bases). The CDR3 has 14 residues. Germline V CDR1 and CDR2: MNHEY, SMNVEV (reference sequence). V was pared by 3 bases and J by 6 bases, with 15 bases between. The CDR3 loop is CASSFEGRWSEQYF. In DNA form, the CDR3 reads TGTGCCAGCAGTTTTGAGGGGAGGTGGTCCGAGCAGTACTTC.

This clonotype was observed a handful of times. The chain links TRBV20-1 to TRBJ2-4; 7 bases are shared with TRBD2. The V and J ends lost 0 bases and 7 bases, in that order; junction bases with no gene match: 12. Germline assignment: CDR1 DFQATT and CDR2 SNEGSKA (reference sequence). This CDR3 comprises 16 residues. CDR3 residues: CSARDGGGTWKNIQYF. The CDR3, as DNA: TGCAGTGCTAGAGATGGGGGGGGTACATGGAAGAACATTCAGTACTTC.

V gene TRBV5-5 combines with J gene TRBJ1-1, with D tentatively TRBD1 (5 bases). Per germline, CDR1 SGHKS and CDR2 YYEKEE (reference sequence). Trimming cost V 2 bases and J 2 bases, with 10 bases left between them. CDR3 length: 14 amino acids. The CDR3 DNA follows: TGTGCCAGCAGCTTAATCGACAGCAACACTGAAGCTTTCTTT. Translating gives CASSLIDSNTEAFF.

V usage is TRBV20-1 and J usage is TRBJ1-1, with TRBD1 matching over 7 bases. The CDR3 contains 14 residues. From germline, CDR1 is DFQATT and CDR2 SNEGSKA (reference sequence). The ends lost 5 bases at V and 3 bases at J; junction bases unmatched: 9. The CDR3 region is CSAARQGIDTEAFF. Here the CDR3 DNA reads TGCAGTGCTGCAAGACAGGGTATTGACACTGAAGCTTTCTTT.

There are a few counts of this clonotype. The chain couples TRBV5-5 to TRBJ1-1; no reliable D call. V lost 3 bases to trimming and J lost 1 base, with 16 bases between them. The CDR3 is made up of 16 amino acids. CDR1 and CDR2 (germline): SGHKS, YYEKEE (reference sequence). The CDR3 nucleotides are TGTGCCAGCAGCTGGGGTGATGGAGGGAAGAACACTGAAGCTTTCTTT. This gives the protein CASSWGDGGKNTEAFF.

Only a few counts were recorded for this clonotype. The V and J genes are TRBV5-5 and TRBJ2-7; D gene unclear. This CDR3 is 14 amino acids long. Germline V gives CDR1 SGHKS, CDR2 YYEKEE (reference sequence). V lost 3 bases to trimming and J lost 7 bases, with 17 bases between them. In DNA form, the CDR3 reads TGTGCCAGCAGCTCTCGAGGTCTGTTAGGGGAGCAGTACTTC. This codes for CASSSRGLLGEQYF.

The chain employs TRBV20-1 and TRBJ2-2; no definite D call. This CDR3 has 12 amino acids. Germline V gene lookup returns CDR1 DFQATT and CDR2 SNEGSKA (reference sequence). The CDR3 DNA is TGCAGCGGCGGCGTACCCACCGGGGAGCTGTTTTTT. Its translation is CSGGVPTGELFF.

This clonotype was seen a handful of times. V is TRBV27 and J is TRBJ1-2; D perhaps matches TRBD1 (5 bases). The CDR3 runs to 11 residues. Between the trimmed V and J ends, which lost 8 bases and 13 bases, there was a span of 17 bases. Germline CDR1 reads MNHEY; CDR2 reads SMNVEV (reference sequence). CDR3: CASGGQGTSTF. DNA for the CDR3: TGTGCCAGCGGGGGTCAGGGAACCAGCACCTTC.

The table lists this clonotype with a few counts. V is TRBV2 and J is TRBJ2-7; D gene unclear. V was cut by 6 bases and J by 1 base, with 7 bases left in between. Germline V gene lookup returns CDR1 SNHLY and CDR2 FYNNEI. CDR3 size: 12 residues. CDR3: CASRGASYEQYF. Written as DNA, the CDR3 is TGTGCCAGCAGGGGCGCATCCTACGAGCAGTACTTC. Combining the CDR3 with reference TRBV2 and TRBJ2-7 gives the whole variable domain EPEVTQTPSHQVTQMGQEVILRCVPISNHLYFYWYRQILGQKVEFLVSFYNNEISEKSEIFDDQFSVERPDGSNFTLKIRSTKLEDSAMYFCASRGASYEQYFGPGTRLTVT.